This TCR beta chain was captured by sequencing in a study of blood T cell repertoires in COVID-19. Study context: Researchers got acute and convalescent COVID-19 samples from the United States, Italy and Spain.

Sequenced by immunoSEQ multiplex PCR; TCRdb stores in-frame clones only, minus some. The sample lists roughly 100,000 clones; roughly 90% were seen once. The CDR3 length is 13 residues. Germline V CDR1 and CDR2: SGHNT, YYREEE (reference sequence). Between the trimmed V and J ends, which lost 2 bases and 2 bases, there was a span of 7 bases. Source material: peripheral blood. The sequence was obtained from a woman aged 60 to 75 with acute or convalescent COVID-19. V usage is TRBV5-4 and J usage is TRBJ1-2; D ambiguous. The DNA for the CDR3 is TGTGCCAGCAGCTTAAACGGGAACTATGGCTACACCTTC. Residues: CASSLNGNYGYTF. Supplemented by reference TRBV5-4 and TRBJ1-2, the full variable domain reads ETGVTQSPTHLIKTRGQQVTLRCSSQSGHNTVSWYQQALGQGPQFIFQYYREEENGRGNFPPRFSGLQFPNYSSELNVNALELDDSALYLCASSLNGNYGYTFGSGTRLTVV.